The rows below give T cell receptor beta chains drawn from one sample of a study of shared clonotypes between healthy human individuals. The assay was immunoSEQ multiplex PCR, and TCRdb's table has in-frame clones only and misses some. The table shows about 1.9 million clones, with roughly 95% occurring only once. Sequencing used naive CD8+ T cells from PBMCs. The receptors were sampled from a man between 18 and 29 years old in good health. Some clones in this sample may be carry-over from other donors' samples. Each CDR3 is given with its conserved first and last residue. A D gene is named only where the DNA matches it firmly. Only part of the rows carry a size: once, few, many, or a class if the clone is expanded.

>-|TRBV6-1|TRBJ1-2|-
TGTGCCAGCAGTGAGAGGGGTCGGGAAGCTAACTATGGCTACACCTTC
CASSERGREANYGYTF
>once|TRBV7-9|TRBJ2-5|-
TGTGCCAGCAGCCCCCCACAGGGAAGTCAAGAGACCCAGTACTTC
CASSPPQGSQETQYF
>-|TRBV5-1|TRBJ2-3|-
TGCGCCAGCAGCTTGGGCAGGTTAAGCACAGATACGCAGTATTTT
CASSLGRLSTDTQYF
>-|TRBV4-1|TRBJ2-7|TRBD2
TGCGCCAGCAGCCAAGTTCGGACTAGCGGGTCCTACGAGCAGTACTTC
CASSQVRTSGSYEQYF
>-|TRBV13|TRBJ2-2|-
TGTGCCAGCAGCTTAGGGGGTGGCACCGGGGAGCTGTTTTTT
CASSLGGGTGELFF
>-|TRBV14|TRBJ1-5|-
TGTGCCAGCAGCCAAGTCTTGTATCGGACAGCCTTGGGGAATCAGCCCCAGCATTTT
CASSQVLYRTALGNQPQHF
>-|TRBV10-3|TRBJ2-7|-
TGTGCCATCAGCCAACTCGGAGTCTCCTACGAGCAGTACTTC
CAISQLGVSYEQYF
>-|TRBV13|TRBJ1-4|TRBD1
TGTGCCAGCAGCCCTACCCGGGAACAGGGGGCCCACAGGATGTTTTTT
CASSPTREQGAHRMFF
>-|TRBV19|TRBJ2-7|-
TGTGCCAGTAGTATTCGTTCCTCGAGATCCTACGAGCAGTACTTC
CASSIRSSRSYEQYF
>-|TRBV9|TRBJ2-2|TRBD2
TGTGCCAGCAGCGTAGGCGGGGGGACCGGGGAGCTGTTTTTT
CASSVGGGTGELFF
>-|TRBV4-3|TRBJ2-3|-
TGCGCCAGCAGCCAAACAGGAGCGATGGATACGCAGTATTTT
CASSQTGAMDTQYF
>-|TRBV30|TRBJ2-1|TRBD1
TGTGCCTGGAGCCCAAGAATCCGGGACAGGCACTACAATGAGCAGTTCTTC
CAWSPRIRDRHYNEQFF
>few|TRBV9|TRBJ1-1|-
TGTGCCAGCAGCGGCCCGGGACACCGGAACACTGAAGCTTTCTTT
CASSGPGHRNTEAFF
>-|TRBV2|TRBJ1-1|TRBD1
TGTGCCAGCAGAGAGACAGGGGCAAACACTGAAGCTTTCTTT
CASRETGANTEAFF
>-|TRBV27|TRBJ2-7|-
TGTGCCAGCAGTTTCAGTAGCGGAGCCCTCTCCTACGAGCAGTACTTC
CASSFSSGALSYEQYF
>-|TRBV9|TRBJ2-3|TRBD1
TGTGCCAGCAGCGTAAGGCAGGGGGCCGGAGATACGCAGTATTTT
CASSVRQGAGDTQYF
>-|TRBV5-1|TRBJ2-6|-
TGCGCCAGCGGTCAACAGGGCTTCTCTGGGGCCAACGTCCTGACTTTC
CASGQQGFSGANVLTF
>once|TRBV29-1|TRBJ2-1|TRBD2
TGCAGCGTTGGAGGTACTAGCGGGAGAAGATACAATGAGCAGTTCTTC
CSVGGTSGRRYNEQFF
>-|TRBV27|TRBJ2-7|TRBD2
TGTGCCAGCAGTCCCGACGGGGGGGGGAGCTCCTACGAGCAGTACTTC
CASSPDGGGSSYEQYF